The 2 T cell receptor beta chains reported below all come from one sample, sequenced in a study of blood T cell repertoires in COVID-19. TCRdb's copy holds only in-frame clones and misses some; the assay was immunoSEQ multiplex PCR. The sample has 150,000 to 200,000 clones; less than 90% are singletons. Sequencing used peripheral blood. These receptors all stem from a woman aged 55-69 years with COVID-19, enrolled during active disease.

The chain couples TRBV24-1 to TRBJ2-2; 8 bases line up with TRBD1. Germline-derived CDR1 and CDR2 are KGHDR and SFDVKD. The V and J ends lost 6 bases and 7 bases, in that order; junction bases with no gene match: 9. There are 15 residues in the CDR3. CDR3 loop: CATSRGQGRGGELFF. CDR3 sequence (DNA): TGTGCCACCAGTCGCGGACAGGGTAGAGGCGGGGAGCTGTTTTTT.

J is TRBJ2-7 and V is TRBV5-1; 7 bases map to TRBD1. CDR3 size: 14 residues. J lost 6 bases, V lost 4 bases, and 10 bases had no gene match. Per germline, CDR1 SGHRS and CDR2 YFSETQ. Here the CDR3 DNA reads TGCGCCAGCAGCCCGGGACAGAGTTTTGGCGAGCAGTACTTC. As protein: CASSPGQSFGEQYF.